This T cell receptor beta chain was captured in a study of blood T cell repertoires in COVID-19. This CDR3 has 14 residues. Trimming stripped 1 base from V and 0 bases from J, with 7 bases between. Germline V lookup: CDR1 SGHNT, CDR2 YYREEE (reference sequence). In assigning cohorts, the study relied on participant-reported clinical history. Resolution of symptoms, clearance, or two negative PCRs was present in recovered Cohort 3 donors. Assay: immunoSEQ multiplex PCR; the TCRdb copy retains only in-frame clones and omits some. The sample lists 300,000 to 400,000 clones; roughly 90% were seen once. This clonotype was sampled from a woman aged 25-40 years who had recovered from COVID-19. V usage is TRBV5-4 and J usage is TRBJ2-5; D ambiguous. The sequencing sample was made of PBMCs or T cells enriched from blood (not recorded which). CDR3 DNA sequence: TGTGCCAGCAGCTTGCCGAGGAACCAAGAGACCCAGTACTTC. The encoded protein is CASSLPRNQETQYF.